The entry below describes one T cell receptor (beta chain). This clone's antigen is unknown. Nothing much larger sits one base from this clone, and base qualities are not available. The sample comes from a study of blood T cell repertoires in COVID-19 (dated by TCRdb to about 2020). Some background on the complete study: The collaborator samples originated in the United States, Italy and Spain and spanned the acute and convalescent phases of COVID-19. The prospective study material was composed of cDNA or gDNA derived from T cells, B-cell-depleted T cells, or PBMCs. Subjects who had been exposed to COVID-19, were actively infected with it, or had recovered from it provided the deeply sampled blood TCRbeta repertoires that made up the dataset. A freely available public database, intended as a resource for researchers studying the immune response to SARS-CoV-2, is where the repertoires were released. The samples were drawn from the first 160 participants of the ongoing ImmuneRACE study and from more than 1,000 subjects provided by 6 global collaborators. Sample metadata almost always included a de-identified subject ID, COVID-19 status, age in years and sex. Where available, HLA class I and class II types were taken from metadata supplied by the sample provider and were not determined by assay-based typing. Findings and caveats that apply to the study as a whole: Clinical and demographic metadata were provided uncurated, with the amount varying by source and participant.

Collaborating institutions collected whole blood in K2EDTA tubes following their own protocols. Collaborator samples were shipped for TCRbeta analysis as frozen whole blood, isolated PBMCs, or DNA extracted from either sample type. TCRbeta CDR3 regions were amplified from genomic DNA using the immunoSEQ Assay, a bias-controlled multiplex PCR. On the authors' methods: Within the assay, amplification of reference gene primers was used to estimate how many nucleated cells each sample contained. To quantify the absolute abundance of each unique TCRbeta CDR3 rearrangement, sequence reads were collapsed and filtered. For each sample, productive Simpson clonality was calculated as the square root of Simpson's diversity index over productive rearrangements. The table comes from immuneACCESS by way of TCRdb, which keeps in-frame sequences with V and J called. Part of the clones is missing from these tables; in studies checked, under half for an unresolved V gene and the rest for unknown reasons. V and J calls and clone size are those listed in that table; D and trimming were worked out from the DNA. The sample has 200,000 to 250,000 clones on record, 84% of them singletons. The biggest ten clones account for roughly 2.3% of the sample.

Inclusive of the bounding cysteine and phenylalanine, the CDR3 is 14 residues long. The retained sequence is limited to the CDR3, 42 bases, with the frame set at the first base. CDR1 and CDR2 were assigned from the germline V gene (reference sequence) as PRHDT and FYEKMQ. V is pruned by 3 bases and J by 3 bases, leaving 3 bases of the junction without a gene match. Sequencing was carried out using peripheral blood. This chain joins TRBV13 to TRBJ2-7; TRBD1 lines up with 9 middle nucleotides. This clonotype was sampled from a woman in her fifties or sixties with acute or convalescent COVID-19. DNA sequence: TGTGCCAGCAGCTTGGGACAGGGTGGCTACGAGCAGTACTTC. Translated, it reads CASSLGQGGYEQYF.